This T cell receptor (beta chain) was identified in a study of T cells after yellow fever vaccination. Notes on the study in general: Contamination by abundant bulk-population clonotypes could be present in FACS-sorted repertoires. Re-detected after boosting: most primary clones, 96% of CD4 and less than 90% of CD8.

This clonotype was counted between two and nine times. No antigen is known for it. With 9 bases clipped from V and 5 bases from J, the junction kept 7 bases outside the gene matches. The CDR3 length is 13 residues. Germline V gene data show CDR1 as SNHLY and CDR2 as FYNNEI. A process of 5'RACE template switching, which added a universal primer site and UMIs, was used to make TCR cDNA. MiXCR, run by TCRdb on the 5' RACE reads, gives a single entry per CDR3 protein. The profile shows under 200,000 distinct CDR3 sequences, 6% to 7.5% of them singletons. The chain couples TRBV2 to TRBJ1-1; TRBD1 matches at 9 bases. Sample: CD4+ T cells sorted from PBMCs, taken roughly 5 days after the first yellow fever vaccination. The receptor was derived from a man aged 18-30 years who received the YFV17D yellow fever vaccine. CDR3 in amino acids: CASKQGAGTEAFF. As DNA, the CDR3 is TGTGCCAGTAAACAGGGGGCAGGTACTGAAGCTTTCTTT.